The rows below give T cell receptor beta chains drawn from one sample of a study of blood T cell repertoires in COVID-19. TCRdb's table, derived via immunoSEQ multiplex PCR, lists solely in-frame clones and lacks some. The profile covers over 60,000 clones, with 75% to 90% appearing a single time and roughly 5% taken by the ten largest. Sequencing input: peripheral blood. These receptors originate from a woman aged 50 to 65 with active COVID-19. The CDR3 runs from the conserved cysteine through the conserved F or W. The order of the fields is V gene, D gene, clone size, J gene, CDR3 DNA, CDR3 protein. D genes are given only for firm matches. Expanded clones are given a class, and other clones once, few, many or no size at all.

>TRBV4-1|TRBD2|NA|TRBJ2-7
TGCGCCAGCGCGGTCGGGACTAGCGGATCAGTGGAGCAGTACTTC
CASAVGTSGSVEQYF
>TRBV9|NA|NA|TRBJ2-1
TGTGCCAGCAGCGTAGAACTAGTCCCCTACAATGAGCAGTTCTTC
CASSVELVPYNEQFF
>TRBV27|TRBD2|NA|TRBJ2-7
TGTGCCAGCGGACTAGCGGGGGGCACTGGGAGCTACGAGCAGTACTTC
CASGLAGGTGSYEQYF
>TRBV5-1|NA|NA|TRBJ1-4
TGCGCCAGCAGCTTGGGGAACCAGGGGGAAAAACTGTTTTTT
CASSLGNQGEKLFF
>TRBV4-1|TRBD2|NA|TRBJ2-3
TGCGCCAGCAGCCAGGAAGGGACTAGCTTCGCAGATACGCAGTATTTT
CASSQEGTSFADTQYF
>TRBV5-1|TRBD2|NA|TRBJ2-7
TGCGCCAGCAGCTGGGGGACTAGCGGGAGCTACGAGCAGTACTTC
CASSWGTSGSYEQYF
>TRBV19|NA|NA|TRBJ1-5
TGTGCCAGTACAGGGAGCTCGGGGGACCAGCCCCAGCATTTT
CASTGSSGDQPQHF
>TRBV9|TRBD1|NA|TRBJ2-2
TGTGCCAGCAGCGTAGTAGGACAGGGGGCGCCCGGGGAGCTGTTTTTT
CASSVVGQGAPGELFF
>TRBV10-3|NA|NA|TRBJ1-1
TGTGCCATCAGTGAGTCGATGGGCAGCATGAACACTGAAGCTTTCTTT
CAISESMGSMNTEAFF
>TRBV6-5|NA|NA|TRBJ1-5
TGTGCCAGCAGTTACTCAGGGGATAGCAATCAGCCCCAGCATTTT
CASSYSGDSNQPQHF
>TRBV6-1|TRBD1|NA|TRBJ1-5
TGTGCCAGCAGTGAACCCGCAGGGGGAACCGATCAGCCCCAGCATTTT
CASSEPAGGTDQPQHF
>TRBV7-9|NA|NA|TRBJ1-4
TGTGCCAGCAGCCCGAGTGCAACTAATGAAAAACTGTTTTTT
CASSPSATNEKLFF
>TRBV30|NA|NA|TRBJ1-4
TGTGCCTGGACCCCGGGAGCGAATGAAAAACTGTTTTTT
CAWTPGANEKLFF
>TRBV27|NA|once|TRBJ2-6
TGTGCCAGCAGATTAAACCCACAGGGCCTCTCTGGGGCCAACGTCCTGACTTTC
CASRLNPQGLSGANVLTF
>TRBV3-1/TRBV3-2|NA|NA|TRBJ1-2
TGTGCCAGCAGAAACGAGGCTCGTGGCTACACCTTC
CASRNEARGYTF
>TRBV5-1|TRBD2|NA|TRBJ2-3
TGCGCCAGCAGCTTGGGTAGCGGGAGTCTAAGCACAGATACGCAGTATTTT
CASSLGSGSLSTDTQYF
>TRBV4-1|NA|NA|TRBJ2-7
TGCGCCAGCAGCCAAGAATATCCGGGAGACTACGAGCAGTACTTC
CASSQEYPGDYEQYF
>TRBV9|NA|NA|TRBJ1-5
TGTGCCAGCAGCCCCGGTACCCGCAATCAGCCCCAGCATTTT
CASSPGTRNQPQHF
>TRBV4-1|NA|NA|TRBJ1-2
TGCGCCAGCAGCCGTAGGGAGGGCTATGGCTACACCTTC
CASSRREGYGYTF
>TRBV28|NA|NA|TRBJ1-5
TGTGCCAGTGGGAGAGGTGGAAGTCAGCCCCAGCATTTT
CASGRGGSQPQHF
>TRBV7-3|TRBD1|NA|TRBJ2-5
TGTGCCAGCAGCCGACTCGGACAGGGGCAAGAGACCCAGTACTTC
CASSRLGQGQETQYF
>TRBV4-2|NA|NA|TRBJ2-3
TGTGCCAGCAGCCTTACTAGCACAGATACGCAGTATTTT
CASSLTSTDTQYF
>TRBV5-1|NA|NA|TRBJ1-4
TGCGCCAGCAGTACAGGGACAACTAATGAAAAACTGTTTTTT
CASSTGTTNEKLFF
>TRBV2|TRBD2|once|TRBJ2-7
TGTGCCAGCAGTGTTCAGCGGGAGCATAACAGCGAGCAGTACTTC
CASSVQREHNSEQYF
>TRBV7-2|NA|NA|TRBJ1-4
TGTGCCAGCAGCGACTGGACAGTGGAAAAACTGTTTTTT
CASSDWTVEKLFF
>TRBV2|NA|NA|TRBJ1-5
TGTGCCAGCAGTAAAAGAGAATATAGCAATCAGCCCCAGCATTTT
CASSKREYSNQPQHF
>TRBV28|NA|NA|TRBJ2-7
TGTGCCGCTAGAGCAGCCACCCAAAACTACGAGCAGTACTTC
CAARAATQNYEQYF
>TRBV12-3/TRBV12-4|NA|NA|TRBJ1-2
TGTGCCAGCAGAGGCAGACAGACAGGCGGCTACACCTTC
CASRGRQTGGYTF
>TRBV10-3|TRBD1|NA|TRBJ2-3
TGTGCCATCAAAGGACAGGACACAGATACGCAGTATTTT
CAIKGQDTDTQYF
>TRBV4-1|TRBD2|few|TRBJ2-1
TGCGCCAGCAGCCAAGTTATCACTAGCGGCAACAATGAGCAGTTCTTC
CASSQVITSGNNEQFF
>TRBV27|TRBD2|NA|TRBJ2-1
TGTGCCAGCAGTCCACGACTAGCGGGAGGCCCTGGTAATGAGCAGTTCTTC
CASSPRLAGGPGNEQFF
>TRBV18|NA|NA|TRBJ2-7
TGTGCCAGCTCACCACCCCCCAGGGTCTACGAGCAGTACTTC
CASSPPPRVYEQYF
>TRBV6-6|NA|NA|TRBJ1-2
TGTGCCAGCAGTGCTCCTGGACAGCCGGCTTCCTATGGCTACACCTTC
CASSAPGQPASYGYTF
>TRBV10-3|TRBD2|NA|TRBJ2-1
TGTGCCATCAGTGAGTCACCCACTAGCGGGGGATACAATGAGCAGTTCTTC
CAISESPTSGGYNEQFF
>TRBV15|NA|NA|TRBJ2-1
TGTGCCACCAGCAGAGATGACAGTGTCTACAATGAGCAGTTCTTC
CATSRDDSVYNEQFF
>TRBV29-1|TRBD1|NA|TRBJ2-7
TGCAGCGTTGGGCGTGGGACAGGGGTTTACGAGCAGTACTTC
CSVGRGTGVYEQYF
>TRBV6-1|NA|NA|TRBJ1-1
TGTGCCAGCAGTGAAGGTGTCACTTCCATGAACACTGAAGCTTTCTTT
CASSEGVTSMNTEAFF
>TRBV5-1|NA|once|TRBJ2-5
TGCGCCAGCAGCGTCGCCCACGGGGAGACCCAGTACTTC
CASSVAHGETQYF
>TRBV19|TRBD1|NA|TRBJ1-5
TGTGCCAGTAGTACAATGGACAGGGGAACGAGCAATCAGCCCCAGCATTTT
CASSTMDRGTSNQPQHF
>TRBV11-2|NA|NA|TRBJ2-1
TGTGCCAGCAGCGGCCAATACAGGGCGTACTCCTACAATGAGCAGTTCTTC
CASSGQYRAYSYNEQFF
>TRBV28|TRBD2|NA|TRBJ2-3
TGTGCCAGCGGACTAGCGGGAGGCCTCACAGATACGCAGTATTTT
CASGLAGGLTDTQYF